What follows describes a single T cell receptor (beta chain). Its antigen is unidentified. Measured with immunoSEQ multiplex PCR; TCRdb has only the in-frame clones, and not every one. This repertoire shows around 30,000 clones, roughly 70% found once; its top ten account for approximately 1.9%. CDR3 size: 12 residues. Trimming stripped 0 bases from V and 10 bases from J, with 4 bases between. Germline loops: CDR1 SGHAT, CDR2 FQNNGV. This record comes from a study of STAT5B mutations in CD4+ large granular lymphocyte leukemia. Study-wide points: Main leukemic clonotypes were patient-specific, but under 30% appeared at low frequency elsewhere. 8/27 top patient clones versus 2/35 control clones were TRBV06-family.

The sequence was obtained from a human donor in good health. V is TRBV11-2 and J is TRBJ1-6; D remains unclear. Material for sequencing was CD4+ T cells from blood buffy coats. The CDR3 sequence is CASSLEWSPLHF. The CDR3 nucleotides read TGTGCCAGCAGCTTAGAGTGGTCACCCCTCCACTTT.